This T cell receptor beta chain is from a study of Ad26.COV2.S vaccination and SARS-CoV-2 variants. TCRdb keeps only in-frame clones here, not all; method: immunoSEQ multiplex PCR. This table holds some 45,000 clones, around 83% found once. V lost 6 bases and J lost 2; bases outside the gene matches: 8. The CDR3 covers 15 residues. CDR1 and CDR2 (germline): MNHEY, SMNVEV (reference sequence). The sample consisted of peripheral blood, taken after recovery from COVID-19. The rearrangement joins TRBV27 to TRBJ1-2, with 8 bases lining up with TRBD1. The receptor comes from a human donor who had recovered from COVID-19. CDR3: CASRNGRGRNYGYTF. CDR3 in DNA: TGTGCCAGCAGAAACGGCAGGGGGCGAAACTATGGCTACACCTTC.